Here is one T cell receptor (beta chain) with its context. The data derive from a study of T cell changes during pregnancy in multiple sclerosis. The CDR3 extends over 12 amino acids. V was clipped by 2 bases and J by 5 bases, with 7 bases between them. Germline lookup yields CDR1 SGHKS and CDR2 YYEKEE (reference sequence). The protocol was immunoSEQ multiplex PCR, while the TCRdb copy is restricted to in-frame clones and leaves out a portion. The sample lists about 68,000 clones, 90% occurring once. The sequence derives from a female donor with multiple sclerosis, enrolled in a pregnancy study. This rearrangement joins TRBV5-5 to TRBJ1-1, with TRBD1 as a possible D gene (5 bases). The sample here was peripheral blood, taken in the third trimester of pregnancy. CDR3 sequence (DNA): TGTGCCAGCAGCTTCGGGGGGACTGAAGCTTTCTTT. Encoded protein: CASSFGGTEAFF.